This TCR beta chain was captured in a study of tumor-infiltrating lymphocytes in localized non-small cell lung cancer (dated by TCRdb to about 2021). Regarding the research as a whole: The cohort included patients whose samples were collected after neoadjuvant chemotherapy, as well as both smokers and never-smokers and several histologies. Each patient provided resected tumor tissue plus uninvolved lung tissue from the same patient, with the uninvolved lung tissue described as non-adjacent to the tumor. Alongside flow cytometry, multiplex immunofluorescence, RNA-seq, exome sequencing and proteomics, TCR sequencing was applied to the same patients as one of several integrated assays. The overall ICON cohort comprised over 140 surgical patients with localized non-small cell lung cancer whose tumors were resected. The paired tumor versus uninvolved lung comparison of immunoSEQ T-cell fraction included under 60 patients. Study-level results and caveats: Higher T cell infiltration in tumors than in uninvolved lung tissue was supported by TCRbeta sequencing, consistent with immunofluorescence CD3 counts. Assay coverage differed among patients according to how much tissue was available, so only a subset of the cohort had TCR sequencing. TCR-derived T-cell fraction did not differ between the flow cytometry-defined immunotypes IM1 (good prognosis) and IM2 (poor prognosis). Because different pieces of the same tissue were used for different assays, technical variation could not be separated from intratumor heterogeneity.

A word on this clone: Its antigen is still unknown. No per-base quality is available; no much larger clone lies one base away.

ICON enrollment began in 2016, and the last patient was enrolled in 2018. A subcohort of some 80 patients provided fresh tumor and matched uninvolved tissue for in-depth immune analyses, with TCR sequencing among those analyses. TCR sequencing was performed on DNA isolated from bulk tissue, without cell sorting. The T-cell fraction in tumor and uninvolved lung tissue was provided by TCR sequencing with the immunoSEQ assay. Per the original workflow: In the survival analysis, patients were divided into a high T-cell fraction group (upper tertile) and a low T-cell fraction group (lower two tertiles), and the two groups were compared using a log-rank test. A signed-rank test was used to check for differences in T-cell fraction between paired tumor and uninvolved lung. In TCRdb, the immuneACCESS table is reduced to in-frame sequences with V and J assigned. These tables do not hold every clone; where another copy was compared, an unresolved V gene accounts for under half, and the others remain unexplained. V and J calls and clone size are as listed in that table; D and trimming were resolved from the DNA. In this sample the table shows around 2,800 clones, over 65% of which occur a single time. In total, the top ten clones hold less than 20% of the sample.

The specimen was uninvolved lung tissue not adjacent to the tumor. The sequence derives from a human donor with non-small cell lung cancer.

The CDR3 sequence is CASSGQAFTEAFF. The DNA sequence is given as TGTGCCAGCAGTGGACAGGCCTTCACTGAAGCTTTCTTT. The V gene is TRBV6-6 and the J gene is TRBJ1-1; 7 nucleotides in the junction match TRBD1. Taken from the germline V gene (reference sequence), the CDR1 and CDR2 loops are MNHNY and SVGAGI. From the cysteine through the phenylalanine, the CDR3 covers 13 amino acids. The retained sequence is limited to the CDR3, 39 bases, with the frame set at the first base. Compared with germline, V lacks 5 bases and J lacks 4 bases; bases without a gene match: 4.